Sequencing of this TCR beta chain was carried out in a study of cytomegalovirus exposure and HLA in healthy donors. Study conclusions and caveats: Some highly shared sequence variants likely arose as a pipeline artifact. Association of a missense DCLRE1C variant with TCR beta V- and J-gene trimming was reported in a later analysis.

Germline-derived CDR1 and CDR2 are SGHVS and FQNEAQ. CDR3 size: 16 residues. V shed 5 bases and J shed 0 bases, with 13 bases lying between them. The PCR had 60 Vbeta and 13 Jbeta primers. Libraries were prepared by immunoSEQ multiplex PCR; TCRdb keeps only in-frame clonotypes and omits some of them. The data hold around 90,000 clones, with about 89% observed a single time. About this clone: Its matching antigen is unknown.

Nominally healthy donors provided the samples, though records likely missed some immune exposures. Sequenced input: PBMCs. The V and J genes are TRBV7-8 and TRBJ1-4; no reliable D call. The receptor was isolated from a young man in good health and CMV-seropositive. CDR3 sequence: CASSLSRTATNEKLFF. The CDR3 DNA is TGTGCCAGCAGCCTTTCAAGGACTGCAACTAATGAAAAACTGTTTTTT.